The present TCR beta chain was sequenced within a study of early T cells in non-severe SARS-CoV-2 infection. The study, taken as a whole, reports: VDJdb matching, biased toward anti-spike CD8 responses, missed private and CD4 specificities.

This CDR3 comprises 15 residues. The trim removed 3 bases at V and 4 bases at J, leaving 3 bases unmatched. Germline V gene data show CDR1 as SGDLS and CDR2 as YYNGEE. Unique molecular identifiers (one per individual cDNA molecule) were attached. TCRdb reanalysed the 5' RACE reads using MiXCR and keeps one entry per CDR3 protein. The sample contains tens of thousands of distinct CDR3 sequences, around 20% of which appear only once. A remark on this clonotype: Its specificity is unknown.

The sequencing here drew on whole blood, taken at baseline. The gene calls are TRBV9 and TRBJ2-3; TRBD1 aligns across 12 bases. The receptor was isolated from an adult who was a healthcare worker with PCR-confirmed SARS-CoV-2 infection or an uninfected control (not recorded which). The CDR3 reads CASSGGQGASDTQYF. The CDR3 DNA sequence: TGTGCCAGCAGCGGGGGACAGGGGGCGTCAGATACGCAGTATTTT.